A single sample gave rise to the 21 T cell receptor beta chains below, sequenced in a study of cytomegalovirus exposure and HLA in healthy donors. The PCR ran on 60 Vbeta and 13 Jbeta primers. Some clones are missing from TCRdb's copy, which holds only in-frame ones; the method was immunoSEQ multiplex PCR. The data hold some 200,000 clones, with 60% to 80% observed a single time. Sequencing was done on a sample of PBMCs. The source is a woman aged 30 to 39 in good health and CMV-seronegative.

This chain uses TRBV21-1 with TRBJ1-6; the table's D call of TRBD1 was not tested on the DNA. TRBV21-1 is flagged as a pseudogene. CDR3 size: 20 residues. The CDR3 loop is CASSANRDRIPSSYNSPLHF. The CDR3 bases are TGTGCCAGCAGCGCAAATCGGGACAGGATTCCTAGCTCCTATAATTCACCCCTCCACTTT.

This sequence joins TRBV6-1 and TRBJ1-1; D uncertain. This CDR3 spans 13 amino acids. V lost 8 bases and J lost 4, with 14 bases in between. Germline lookup yields CDR1 MNHNS and CDR2 SASEGT. The CDR3 region is CASADPAGTEAFF. The CDR3 DNA sequence: TGTGCCAGCGCGGACCCGGCGGGCACTGAAGCTTTCTTT.

This chain connects TRBV5-1 to TRBJ2-2; 7 bases agree with TRBD2. The V gene's germline CDR1 is SGHRS and CDR2 YFSETQ. Germline trimming cut 4 bases from V and 5 bases from J; bases unmatched to any gene: 8. The CDR3 has 15 amino acids. CDR3 region: CASSAGLPQTGELFF. The CDR3 DNA reads TGCGCCAGCAGCGCGGGACTACCGCAAACCGGGGAGCTGTTTTTT.

This chain links TRBV18 with TRBJ2-5, with TRBD2 matching 9 bases. The CDR3 has 15 residues. The ends lost 6 bases at V and 2 bases at J; junction bases unmatched: 7. Per germline, CDR1 KGHSH and CDR2 LQKENI. In DNA, the CDR3 is TGTGCCAGCTCGTACGGGACTAGCCTACAAGAGACCCAGTACTTC. It is translated as CASSYGTSLQETQYF. The whole variable domain, filled in from reference TRBV18 and TRBJ2-5, reads NAGVMQNPRHLVRRRGQEARLRCSPMKGHSHVYWYRQLPEEGLKFMVYLQKENIIDESGMPKERFSAEFPKEGPSILRIQQVVRGDSAAYFCASSYGTSLQETQYFGPGTRLLVL.

The gene calls are TRBV10-2 and TRBJ2-7; 8 bases are a match to TRBD1. This CDR3 contains 17 residues. Germline CDR1 is WSHSY and CDR2 is SAAADI. The junction had 13 bases not matched to a gene; V was cut back by 6 bases and J by 0 bases. The CDR3 sequence: CASRGDRRTTFSYEQYF. Here the CDR3 DNA reads TGCGCCAGCAGAGGGGACAGGCGTACGACTTTCTCCTACGAGCAGTACTTC.

The genes are TRBV7-2 and TRBJ2-5; tentative D call: TRBD2 (6 bases). V was shortened by 0 bases and J by 4 bases, with 9 bases between the two germline ends. The CDR3 is 14 residues long. Germline CDR1 and CDR2: SGHTA and FQGNSA. The CDR3: CASSLALGGETQYF. For the CDR3, the DNA is TGTGCCAGCAGCTTAGCACTGGGGGGAGAGACCCAGTACTTC. Looking up the rest from reference TRBV7-2 and TRBJ2-5 gives the full variable domain: GAGVSQSPSNKVTEKGKDVELRCDPISGHTALYWYRQSLGQGLEFLIYFQGNSAPDKSGLPSDRFSAERTGGSVSTLTIQRTQQEDSAVYLCASSLALGGETQYFGPGTRLLVL.

A few counts support this clone. This rearrangement joins TRBV7-9 to TRBJ2-3, with 11 bases aligning to TRBD2. Losses at the gene ends were 1 base for V and 8 bases for J; bases not matched to a gene: 5. Germline V gene data show CDR1 as SEHNR and CDR2 as FQNEAQ (reference sequence). This CDR3 region has 15 residues. This CDR3 is CASSLVLAGEGTQYF. DNA for the CDR3: TGTGCCAGCAGCTTAGTACTAGCGGGAGAGGGTACGCAGTATTTT.

V usage is TRBV4-3 and J usage is TRBJ2-2, with D maybe TRBD1 (6 bases). This CDR3 has 15 amino acids. Germline V gene lookup returns CDR1 LGHNA and CDR2 YSLEER. V dropped 2 bases and J dropped 1 base, with 8 bases sitting between them. CDR3 nucleotide sequence: TGCGCCAGCAGCCAAACGGACAGGAACACCGGGGAGCTGTTTTTT. As protein: CASSQTDRNTGELFF.

The J gene is TRBJ2-7, the V gene TRBV6-1, with 10 bases fitting TRBD1. J was trimmed by 0 bases and V by 1 base; bases with no gene match: 0. Germline V gene lookup returns CDR1 MNHNS and CDR2 SASEGT. The CDR3 runs 15 residues. The CDR3 sequence is CASSEGTGGSYEQYF. DNA of the CDR3: TGTGCCAGCAGTGAAGGGACAGGGGGCTCCTACGAGCAGTACTTC.

In regard to this clone: This CDR3 is also generated by other DNA sequences in the sample. V usage is TRBV5-1 and J usage is TRBJ2-5, with a weak D call TRBD2 (6 bases). Germline V gene sequence: CDR1 SGHRS, CDR2 YFSETQ. V was trimmed by 0 bases and J by 5 bases, leaving 8 bases between them. The CDR3 runs to 13 residues. This CDR3 is CASSLGAGETQYF. The CDR3, as DNA: TGCGCCAGCAGCTTGGGGGCGGGGGAGACCCAGTACTTC. Full variable domain (outside the CDR3, taken from reference TRBV5-1 and TRBJ2-5): KAGVTQTPRYLIKTRGQQVTLSCSPISGHRSVSWYQQTPGQGLQFLFEYFSETQRNKGNFPGRFSGRQFSNSRSEMNVSTLELGDSALYLCASSLGAGETQYFGPGTRLLVL.

The chain carries TRBV19 and TRBJ1-2; D unclear. The CDR3 extends over 17 amino acids. Germline CDR1 and CDR2: LNHDA and SQIVND (reference sequence). Trimming took off 4 bases at V and 2 bases at J, with 20 bases between the two ends. This CDR3 reads CASSTPRTVLGNYGYTF. As DNA, the CDR3 is TGTGCCAGTAGTACACCGCGGACTGTTTTGGGAAACTATGGCTACACCTTC.

This chain uses TRBV7-9 with TRBJ2-1; TRBD2 aligns across 10 bases. J gave up 8 bases and V 6 bases, and 7 bases lay outside the gene matches. The CDR3 runs 14 residues. Germline V gene sequence: CDR1 SEHNR, CDR2 FQNEAQ (reference sequence). Here the CDR3 reads CASRASGSGYEQFF. The CDR3 coding sequence is TGTGCCAGCAGAGCTAGCGGGAGCGGCTATGAGCAGTTCTTC.

The chain has TRBV19 and TRBJ2-1, with D tentatively TRBD1 (6 bases). Trimming removed 3 bases at V and 6 bases at J, with 12 bases between. The germline gives CDR1 LNHDA, CDR2 SQIVND (reference sequence). The CDR3 has 14 amino acids. DNA for the CDR3: TGTGCCAGTAGTATGAGGCAGGGGAGCAATGAGCAGTTCTTC. As protein: CASSMRQGSNEQFF.

Only a few counts were recorded for this clone. This chain uses TRBV2 with TRBJ2-7, with 12 nucleotides matching TRBD2. The CDR3 runs to 14 residues. CDR1 is SNHLY, CDR2 FYNNEI, per germline. With V trimmed by 7 bases and J by 7 bases, 8 bases remained unmatched. The CDR3 loop is CASTASGRGGEQYF. The CDR3 bases are TGTGCCAGCACAGCTAGCGGGAGGGGGGGGGAGCAGTACTTC.

There are a few counts of this clone. The same CDR3 is also encoded by other DNA sequences in this sample. The chain's CDR3 is CASSYGLNTGELFF. The CDR3 DNA reads as TGTGCCAGCAGTTACGGCCTGAACACCGGGGAGCTGTTTTTT. The chain joins TRBV6-5 to TRBJ2-2; D ambiguous. Germline CDR1 MNHEY, CDR2 SVGAGI. V lost 2 bases, J lost 1 base, and 5 bases lay in between. The CDR3 has 14 residues.

V and J are TRBV6-5 and TRBJ1-4; 8 bases map to TRBD1. Trimming at V came to 5 bases and at J to 8 bases, leaving 7 bases not matched to a gene. The CDR3 extends over 14 amino acids. CDR1 and CDR2 from the germline V gene are MNHEY and SVGAGI. The CDR3 DNA is TGTGCCAGCAGTAGGACAGGGATGAACGAAAAACTGTTTTTT. Its translation: CASSRTGMNEKLFF.

The rearrangement links TRBV5-4 to TRBJ2-3, with unresolved D. Trimming took 7 bases from V and 0 from J, leaving 9 bases between them. The CDR3 is 13 residues long. CDR1 is SGHNT, CDR2 YYREEE, per germline (reference sequence). CDR3 loop: CASGLLSTDTQYF. In nucleotides, the CDR3 is TGTGCCAGCGGGCTCCTTAGCACAGATACGCAGTATTTT.

V gene TRBV12-5 combines with J gene TRBJ1-2; 8 bases are shared with TRBD1. V lost 1 base, J lost 4 bases, and 14 bases stayed unmatched. The CDR3 contains 18 residues. Germline loops: CDR1 LGHNT, CDR2 FRNRAP. In DNA, the CDR3 is TGTGCTAGTGGTTTGGGCCTAGGGGGCGACAGGGGAGGCTATGGCTACACCTTC. Protein: CASGLGLGGDRGGYGYTF.

The V gene is TRBV30, the J gene TRBJ2-4; D not certain. CDR1 and CDR2 from the germline V gene are GTSNPN and SVGIG (reference sequence). The CDR3 covers 13 residues. Trimming removed 7 bases from V and 0 bases from J, with 10 bases in between. The CDR3 sequence is CAFGDVAKNIQYF. As DNA, the CDR3 is TGTGCCTTTGGAGACGTAGCCAAAAACATTCAGTACTTC.

Of note for this clone: An end of the junction differs from the germline gene, which may be a read error. This chain joins TRBV10-3 and TRBJ1-1; 7 bases fit TRBD1. Per the germline V gene, CDR1 is ENHRY and CDR2 is SYGVKD. The CDR3 runs to 16 residues. CDR3: CAISSTGDWRNAEAFF. CDR3 DNA sequence: TGTGCCATCAGTTCTACAGGGGACTGGCGGAACGCTGAAGCTTTCTTT.

The gene calls are TRBV15 and TRBJ1-1, with D hard to call. CDR3 length: 13 amino acids. V was trimmed by 0 bases and J by 5 bases, leaving 7 bases between them. CDR1 and CDR2 (germline): LNHNV, YYDKDF (reference sequence). CDR3 region: CATSRDRDTEAFF. DNA of the CDR3: TGTGCCACCAGCAGAGATCGAGATACTGAAGCTTTCTTT.